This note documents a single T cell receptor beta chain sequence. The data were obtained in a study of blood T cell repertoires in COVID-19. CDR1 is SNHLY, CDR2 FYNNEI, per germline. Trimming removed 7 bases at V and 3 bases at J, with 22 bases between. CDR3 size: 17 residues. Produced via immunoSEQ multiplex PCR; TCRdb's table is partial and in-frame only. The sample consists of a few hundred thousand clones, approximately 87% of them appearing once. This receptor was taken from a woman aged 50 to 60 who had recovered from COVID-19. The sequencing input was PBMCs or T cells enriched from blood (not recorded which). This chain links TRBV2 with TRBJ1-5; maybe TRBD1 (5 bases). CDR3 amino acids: CASMGPGSVFFNQPQHF. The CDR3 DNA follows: TGTGCCAGCATGGGTCCAGGGTCTGTTTTCTTCAATCAGCCCCAGCATTTT.